The present entry profiles one T cell receptor beta chain with its context. These data are taken from a study of blood T cell repertoires in COVID-19. Study as a whole: Collection of acute and convalescent COVID-19 samples took place in the United States, Italy and Spain.

Between the trimmed V and J ends, which lost 5 bases and 7 bases, there was a span of 20 bases. This CDR3 is built from 16 residues. Per the original data handling: Nucleated cell counts were estimated from reference gene primer amplification. Generated by immunoSEQ multiplex PCR, the TCRdb table keeps only in-frame clones and is missing some. For V, J and clone size, that table is used; D and trimming come from the DNA. The repertoire holds fewer than 150,000 clones, with roughly 87% as singletons. This clonotype originated in a human donor in a cohort sampled during active COVID-19. J is TRBJ1-4 and V is TRBV23-1, with D possibly being TRBD1 (6 bases). TRBV23-1 counts as an open reading frame of uncertain function. Sequencing input: peripheral blood. CDR3 region: CASSIQDSPWVEKLFF. CDR3 nucleotides: TGCGCCAGCAGTATCCAGGACAGCCCCTGGGTTGAAAAACTGTTTTTT.